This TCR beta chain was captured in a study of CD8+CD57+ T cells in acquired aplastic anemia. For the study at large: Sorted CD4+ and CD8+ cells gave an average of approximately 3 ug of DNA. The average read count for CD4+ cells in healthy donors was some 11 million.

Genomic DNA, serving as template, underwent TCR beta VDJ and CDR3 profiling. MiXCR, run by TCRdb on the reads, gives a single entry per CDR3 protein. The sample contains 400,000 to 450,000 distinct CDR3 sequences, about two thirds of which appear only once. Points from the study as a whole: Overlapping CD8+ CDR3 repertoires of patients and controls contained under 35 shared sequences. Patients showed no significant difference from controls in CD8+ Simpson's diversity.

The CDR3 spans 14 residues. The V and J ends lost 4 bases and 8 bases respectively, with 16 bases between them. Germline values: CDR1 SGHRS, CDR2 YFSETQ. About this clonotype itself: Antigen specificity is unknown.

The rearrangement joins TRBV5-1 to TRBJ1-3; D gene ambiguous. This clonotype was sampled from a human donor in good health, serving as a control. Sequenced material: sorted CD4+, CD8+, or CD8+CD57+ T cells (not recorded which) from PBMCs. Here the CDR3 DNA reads TGCGCCAGCAGCCAGGAGCGGGCTGAGCACACCATATATTTT. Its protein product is CASSQERAEHTIYF.